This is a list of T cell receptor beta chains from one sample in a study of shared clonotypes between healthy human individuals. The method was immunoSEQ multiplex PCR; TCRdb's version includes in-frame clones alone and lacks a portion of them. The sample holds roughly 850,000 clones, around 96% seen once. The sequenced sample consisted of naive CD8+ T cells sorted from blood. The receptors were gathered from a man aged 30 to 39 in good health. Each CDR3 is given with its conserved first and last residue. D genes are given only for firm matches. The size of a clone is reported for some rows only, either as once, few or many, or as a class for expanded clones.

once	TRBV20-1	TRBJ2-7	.	TGCAGTGCTAGGAGGGAACGCGAGCAGTACTTC	CSARREREQYF
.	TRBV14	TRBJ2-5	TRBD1	TGTGCCAGCAGACAGACAGGGTCGGAGACCCAGTACTTC	CASRQTGSETQYF
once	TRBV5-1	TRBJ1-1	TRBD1	TGCGCCAGCAGCTTGGACAGGGGGACTGAAGCTTTCTTT	CASSLDRGTEAFF
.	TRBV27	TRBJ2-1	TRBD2	TGTGCCAGCAGTTTTCCGGCTAGCGGGAGAGGCAATGAGCAGTTCTTC	CASSFPASGRGNEQFF
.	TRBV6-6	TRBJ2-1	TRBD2	TGTGCCAGCAGTCTTACCCCGGCTAGCGGGAGTCTTGAGCAGTTCTTC	CASSLTPASGSLEQFF
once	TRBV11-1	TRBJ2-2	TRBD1	TGTGCCATCAGACGGGACAGGGGGAACACCGGGGAGCTGTTTTTT	CAIRRDRGNTGELFF
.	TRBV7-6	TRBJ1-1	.	TGTGCCAGCAGCTTTTTCGAGGAGTCAGAAGCTTTCTTT	CASSFFEESEAFF
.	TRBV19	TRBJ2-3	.	TGTGCCAGTAGTATCGAGAACGATGGCGGCGATACGCAGTATTTT	CASSIENDGGDTQYF
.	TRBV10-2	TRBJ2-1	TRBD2	TGCGCCAGCAGCCCCAGCGGGGCTGAGCAGTTCTTC	CASSPSGAEQFF
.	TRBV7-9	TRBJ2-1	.	TGTGCCAGCAGCTTACAGTTCGCCTTGGAGCAGTTCTTC	CASSLQFALEQFF